Below are 7 T cell receptor beta chains sequenced from a single sample in a study of blood T cell repertoires in COVID-19. Sequenced by immunoSEQ multiplex PCR; TCRdb stores in-frame clones only, minus some. The sample holds 200,000 to 250,000 clones, less than 85% seen once. Sequenced sample: PBMCs or T cells enriched from blood (not recorded which). All receptors come from a man aged 55-75 years who had recovered from COVID-19.

The chain joins TRBV9 to TRBJ2-3; D is ambiguous. This CDR3 comprises 16 residues. Trimming shortened V by 0 bases and J by 0 bases, and 11 bases separated the two germline ends. Germline V gene sequence: CDR1 SGDLS, CDR2 YYNGEE. The CDR3 DNA sequence: TGTGCCAGCAGCGTAGCGGAGCTATCTAGCACAGATACGCAGTATTTT. This sequence encodes CASSVAELSSTDTQYF.

This chain joins TRBV7-2 and TRBJ2-3; TRBD2 agrees at 9 bases. V was clipped by 4 bases and J by 3 bases; unmatched bases: 11. This CDR3 comprises 17 residues. Germline CDR1 and CDR2: SGHTA and FQGNSA. The CDR3 protein is CASSSRGASGTTDTQYF. In DNA, the CDR3 is TGTGCCAGCAGCTCCCGGGGGGCTAGCGGGACTACAGATACGCAGTATTTT.

This clone was picked up many times. V and J are TRBV27 and TRBJ1-1, with a tentative D call TRBD1 (6 bases). CDR1 and CDR2 (germline): MNHEY, SMNVEV (reference sequence). The CDR3 sequence is 14 residues long. The V gene lost 6 bases and the J gene lost 4 bases, with 15 bases spanning the gap. This CDR3 is CASSHKQGSTEAFF. DNA for the CDR3: TGTGCCAGCAGCCACAAGCAGGGGAGCACTGAAGCTTTCTTT.

V and J are TRBV3-1 (or the pseudogene TRBV3-2) and TRBJ1-2; no clear D gene. Germline-derived CDR1 and CDR2 are LGHDT and YNNKEL (reference sequence). The CDR3 spans 14 residues. V was clipped by 3 bases and J by 4 bases, with 12 bases between them. As DNA, the CDR3 is TGTGCCAGCAGCCAGGCCAGCCAGGCCTATGGCTACACCTTC. It encodes CASSQASQAYGYTF.

This chain joins TRBV7-3 and TRBJ1-4; D not certain. Trimming took 2 bases from V and 8 from J, leaving 15 bases between them. The CDR3 runs 15 residues. Germline V gene data show CDR1 as SGHTA and CDR2 as FQGTGA. The CDR3 here is CASSLSGARGEKLFF. The DNA of the CDR3 is TGTGCCAGCAGCTTATCAGGCGCTCGTGGAGAAAAACTGTTTTTT.

J is TRBJ1-3 and V is TRBV11-2; D is perhaps TRBD1 (5 bases). Germline V gene sequence: CDR1 SGHAT, CDR2 FQNNGV. The CDR3 covers 12 residues. Between the trimmed V and J ends, which lost 5 bases and 5 bases, there was a span of 7 bases. The CDR3 loop reads CASSPGRNTIYF. The CDR3 region has the DNA TGTGCCAGCAGCCCAGGGCGAAACACCATATATTTT.

The chain couples TRBV28 to TRBJ1-1; D not resolved. Germline V CDR1 and CDR2: MDHEN, SYDVKM. V shed 2 bases and J shed 1 base, with 8 bases lying between them. The CDR3 is 14 amino acids. The CDR3 DNA reads TGTGCCAGCAGTTTACGATCGGGGAACACTGAAGCTTTCTTT. It translates to CASSLRSGNTEAFF.